Shown below are 24 T cell receptor beta chains from a single sample sequenced in a study of shared clonotypes between healthy human individuals. Sequenced by immunoSEQ multiplex PCR; TCRdb stores in-frame clones only, minus some. The table includes approximately 1.1 million clones, about 80% detected once. Material for sequencing was memory CD4+ T cells from PBMCs. The subset is: CD45RA-negative fraction. The receptors shown here come from a man younger than 35 in good health. Some clones in this sample may be carry-over from other donors' samples.

The rearrangement links TRBV6-5 to TRBJ2-3; TRBD1 or TRBD2 may be the D gene (5 bases each). V lost 5 bases and J lost 1, with 10 bases in between. The CDR3 has 14 amino acids. Germline values: CDR1 MNHEY, CDR2 SVGAGI. The CDR3 spells CASSTWDRTDTQYF. CDR3 in DNA: TGTGCCAGCAGTACCTGGGACCGCACAGATACGCAGTATTTT.

With respect to this clone: The sample contains more than one DNA sequence encoding this CDR3. The J gene is TRBJ1-3, the V gene TRBV6-6, with D perhaps TRBD1 (5 bases). CDR1 is MNHNY, CDR2 SVGAGI, per germline (reference sequence). This CDR3 has 16 residues. Trimming removed 0 bases at V and 4 bases at J, with 13 bases between. Written as DNA, the CDR3 is TGTGCCAGCAGTTACTCGGGCCAAGGGGCAGGAAACACCATATATTTT. Its protein is CASSYSGQGAGNTIYF.

The sample holds a few counts of this clone. J is TRBJ1-1 and V is TRBV19, with D uncertain. V dropped 2 bases and J dropped 1 base, with 2 bases sitting between them. Germline CDR1 reads LNHDA; CDR2 reads SQIVND (reference sequence). The CDR3 is made up of 12 amino acids. Here the CDR3 DNA reads TGTGCCAGTAGTATAACGAACACTGAAGCTTTCTTT. It is translated as CASSITNTEAFF.

This sequence joins TRBV5-5 and TRBJ1-5; TRBD1 agrees at 9 bases. After removal of 1 base from V and 8 bases from J, the junction contained 7 bases not matched to a gene. CDR3 length equals 15 residues. Germline V CDR1 and CDR2: SGHKS, YYEKEE (reference sequence). Written as DNA, the CDR3 is TGTGCCAGCAGCTTGACCCCGACAGGGGGAGAGCCCCAGCATTTT. It specifies CASSLTPTGGEPQHF.

The chain has TRBV2 and TRBJ1-3; D not certain. V lost 5 bases to trimming and J lost 0 bases, with 8 bases between them. The V gene's germline CDR1 is SNHLY and CDR2 FYNNEI. The CDR3 runs to 14 residues. This CDR3 reads CASSYKSSGNTIYF. DNA for the CDR3: TGTGCCAGCAGTTATAAGAGCTCTGGAAACACCATATATTTT.

The V call is TRBV29-1, the J call TRBJ1-4; no clear D gene. This CDR3 is built from 14 residues. Per germline, CDR1 SQVTM and CDR2 ANQGSEA. V was pared by 5 bases and J by 0 bases, with 10 bases between. The CDR3 DNA is TGCAGCGTTCGCCCCTCTGCAACTAATGAAAAACTGTTTTTT. Residues: CSVRPSATNEKLFF.

The V call is TRBV7-2, the J call TRBJ2-7, with D possibly being TRBD1 (6 bases). Germline V lookup: CDR1 SGHTA, CDR2 FQGNSA. V was shortened by 1 base and J by 3 bases, with 16 bases between the two germline ends. The CDR3 is 16 amino acids. The CDR3 sequence: CASSLGPGHQGYEQYF. CDR3 nucleotides: TGTGCCAGCAGCTTAGGGCCGGGACACCAGGGCTACGAGCAGTACTTC.

There are many counts of this clone. For the CDR3, the DNA is TGTGCCAGCAGGGGGAACCAAGAGACCCAGTACTTC. This gives the protein CASRGNQETQYF. This chain connects TRBV2 to TRBJ2-5; no clear D. CDR1 is SNHLY and CDR2 is FYNNEI in the germline V gene. V was cut by 6 bases and J by 0 bases, with 5 bases left in between. The CDR3 covers 12 residues. Based on the CDR3 plus reference TRBV2 and TRBJ2-5, the full variable domain is EPEVTQTPSHQVTQMGQEVILRCVPISNHLYFYWYRQILGQKVEFLVSFYNNEISEKSEIFDDQFSVERPDGSNFTLKIRSTKLEDSAMYFCASRGNQETQYFGPGTRLLVL.

CDR3 in amino acids: CASSPRTGPYYGYTF. The CDR3 DNA is TGTGCCAGCAGCCCGAGGACAGGACCTTACTATGGCTACACCTTC. The chain couples TRBV11-2 to TRBJ1-2, with TRBD1 matching over 7 bases. The CDR3 runs to 15 residues. Germline V lookup: CDR1 SGHAT, CDR2 FQNNGV. With 5 bases clipped from V and 3 bases from J, the junction kept 9 bases outside the gene matches.

The rearrangement uses TRBV7-2 and TRBJ2-2, with 8 bases lining up with TRBD2. The CDR3 is 17 amino acids. V dropped 6 bases and J dropped 7; count of bases not matched to a gene: 16. Germline V gene data show CDR1 as SGHTA and CDR2 as FQGNSA. CDR3 loop: CASSPRSAAGGHGELFF. CDR3 in DNA: TGTGCCAGCAGTCCAAGAAGCGCCGCGGGGGGCCACGGGGAGCTGTTTTTT.

J is TRBJ2-1 and V is TRBV5-1; 10 bases line up with TRBD2. CDR1 and CDR2 from the germline V gene are SGHRS and YFSETQ. Losses at the gene ends were 3 bases for V and 9 bases for J; bases not matched to a gene: 9. The CDR3 has 15 amino acids. CDR3 bases: TGCGCCAGCAGCTCCCGGACTAGCGGCGCCGGTGAGCAGTTCTTC. Protein product: CASSSRTSGAGEQFF.

The sample holds a few counts of this clone. This rearrangement joins TRBV29-1 to TRBJ1-2; D is ambiguous. Germline CDR1 and CDR2: SQVTM and ANQGSEA. V shed 7 bases and J shed 10 bases, with 16 bases lying between them. CDR3 length: 11 amino acids. DNA of the CDR3: TGCAGCGGCGGCCTTTACCCGCCCTACACCTTC. Protein sequence: CSGGLYPPYTF.

The chain links TRBV2 to TRBJ2-7; 15 positions agree with TRBD2. The CDR3 has 17 residues. In germline, CDR1 is SNHLY, CDR2 FYNNEI. V lost 7 bases and J lost 4; bases outside the gene matches: 11. The CDR3 region has the DNA TGTGCCAGCATCCCGGGACTAGCGGGAGGCCCCCTATACGAGCAGTACTTC. This encodes CASIPGLAGGPLYEQYF.

The genes are TRBV6-6 and TRBJ2-7; D unresolved. V dropped 2 bases and J dropped 6 bases, with 8 bases sitting between them. The CDR3 has 12 amino acids. Germline CDR1 reads MNHNY; CDR2 reads SVGAGI (reference sequence). The CDR3 region has the DNA TGTGCCAGCAGTTACGGTACATCCGAGCAGTACTTC. It codes for CASSYGTSEQYF.

Only one count was recorded for this clone. The chain has TRBV28 and TRBJ2-4; 13 bases agree with TRBD2. The CDR3 totals 17 residues. V was clipped by 6 bases and J by 0 bases; unmatched bases: 5. Germline lookup yields CDR1 MDHEN and CDR2 SYDVKM. CDR3 region: CASRPTSGGGAKNIQYF. The DNA of the CDR3 is TGTGCCAGCAGGCCAACTAGCGGGGGGGGAGCCAAAAACATTCAGTACTTC.

The chain joins TRBV28 to TRBJ1-2; TRBD1 might be the D (6 bases). This CDR3 is 13 amino acids long. The V gene lost 10 bases and the J gene lost 2 bases, with 14 bases spanning the gap. Germline loops: CDR1 MDHEN, CDR2 SYDVKM. CDR3 in amino acids: CATGGPRNYGYTF. In nucleotides, the CDR3 is TGTGCCACCGGGGGCCCTCGGAACTATGGCTACACCTTC.

The rearrangement joins TRBV5-1 to TRBJ1-1; tentatively, D is TRBD1 (6 bases). The germline V gene encodes CDR1 SGHRS and CDR2 YFSETQ. V was shortened by 1 base and J by 1 base, with 11 bases between the two germline ends. This CDR3 contains 15 residues. The CDR3 nucleotides are TGCGCCAGCAGCTTGTTGGGCAGGGGGAACACTGAAGCTTTCTTT. This codes for CASSLLGRGNTEAFF. The complete variable domain, with remaining parts taken from reference TRBV5-1 and TRBJ1-1, reads KAGVTQTPRYLIKTRGQQVTLSCSPISGHRSVSWYQQTPGQGLQFLFEYFSETQRNKGNFPGRFSGRQFSNSRSEMNVSTLELGDSALYLCASSLLGRGNTEAFFGQGTRLTVV.

The J gene is TRBJ1-1, the V gene TRBV6-4; 11 bases map to TRBD1. Trimming removed 6 bases from V and 10 bases from J; junction bases left unmatched: 10. This CDR3 has 14 amino acids. Germline V gene lookup returns CDR1 MRHNA and CDR2 SNTAGT. CDR3 region: CASRPDRTGGLAFF. DNA for the CDR3: TGTGCCAGCAGGCCCGACCGGACAGGGGGCTTAGCTTTCTTT.

The chain recombines TRBV6-1 with TRBJ2-2; D may be TRBD2 (5 bases). The germline V gene has CDR1 MNHNS and CDR2 SASEGT. V shed 2 bases and J shed 7 bases, with 11 bases lying between them. The length of the CDR3 is 14 residues. For the CDR3, the DNA is TGTGCCAGCAGTGAACGGCCCAGCGGCGGGGAGCTGTTTTTT. This codes for CASSERPSGGELFF.

This sequence joins TRBV5-1 and TRBJ2-5; 7 nucleotides line up with TRBD1. CDR1 and CDR2 (germline): SGHRS, YFSETQ. CDR3 length: 15 residues. The trim removed 2 bases at V and 4 bases at J, leaving 8 bases unmatched. CDR3 amino acids: CASSFDGTELETQYF. CDR3 bases: TGCGCCAGCAGCTTCGACGGGACAGAATTAGAGACCCAGTACTTC.

On this clone: The same CDR3 is also encoded by other DNA sequences in this sample. This sequence joins TRBV2 and TRBJ1-5, with 7 positions matching TRBD1. The V and J ends lost 6 bases and 2 bases, in that order; junction bases with no gene match: 10. The CDR3 runs 16 residues. Per germline, CDR1 SNHLY and CDR2 FYNNEI. The CDR3 DNA follows: TGTGCCAGCAGCGAAAGACAGGGTAGGGGCAATCAGCCCCAGCATTTT. This codes for CASSERQGRGNQPQHF.

The J gene is TRBJ2-3, the V gene TRBV28, with 10 nucleotides matching TRBD2. The CDR3 has 17 amino acids. Per the germline V gene, CDR1 is MDHEN and CDR2 is SYDVKM. Germline trimming cut 5 bases from V and 4 bases from J; bases unmatched to any gene: 12. In DNA, the CDR3 is TGTGCCAGCAGTCGGTGGCTAGCGGGAGCATTGGCAGATACGCAGTATTTT. Translation gives CASSRWLAGALADTQYF.

The chain couples TRBV5-1 to TRBJ2-2; possible D gene TRBD1, 5 bases. There are 18 residues in the CDR3. V shed 2 bases and J shed 0 bases, with 17 bases lying between them. Germline CDR1 SGHRS, CDR2 YFSETQ. CDR3 region: CASSFVRDSNTNTGELFF. As DNA, the CDR3 is TGCGCCAGCAGCTTTGTAAGAGACAGCAACACGAACACCGGGGAGCTGTTTTTT. Complete variable domain (other parts from reference TRBV5-1 and TRBJ2-2): KAGVTQTPRYLIKTRGQQVTLSCSPISGHRSVSWYQQTPGQGLQFLFEYFSETQRNKGNFPGRFSGRQFSNSRSEMNVSTLELGDSALYLCASSFVRDSNTNTGELFFGEGSRLTVL.

The sample holds a few counts of this clone. CDR3: CASSLLQGGQPQHF. The CDR3 DNA reads TGCGCCAGCAGCCTACTACAGGGCGGACAGCCCCAGCATTTT. The chain is built from TRBV5-1 and TRBJ1-5; tentatively, D is TRBD1 (6 bases). Germline V gene data show CDR1 as SGHRS and CDR2 as YFSETQ. The CDR3 consists of 14 residues. Trimming left V 4 bases short and J 7 bases short, with 15 bases between.